The rows below give T cell receptor beta chains drawn from one sample of a study of cytotoxic CD8 clonotypes in ibrutinib-treated CLL. Some clones are missing from TCRdb's copy, which holds only in-frame ones; the method was immunoSEQ multiplex PCR. The sample has around 310,000 clones; roughly 79% are singletons. Sequenced here: PBMCs, sampled before ibrutinib treatment. The receptors shown here come from a human donor with chronic lymphocytic leukemia. The CDR3 runs from the conserved cysteine through the conserved F or W. D genes are given only for firm matches. Clone size is stated in some rows and not others, as once, few, many or a class when expanded.

CDR3 protein: CASSSRLAYEQFF; CDR3 DNA: TGTGCCAGCAGCTCCCGACTAGCCTATGAGCAGTTCTTC; V gene: TRBV5-6; D gene: TRBD2; J gene: TRBJ2-1; clone size: -
CDR3 protein: CASSPTATTSYEQYF; CDR3 DNA: TGTGCCAGTAGCCCCACAGCGACGACCTCCTACGAGCAGTACTTC; V gene: TRBV19; D gene: -; J gene: TRBJ2-7; clone size: -
CDR3 protein: CASSQSRDRNYNEQFF; CDR3 DNA: TGCGCCAGCAGTCAATCCCGGGACAGAAACTACAATGAGCAGTTCTTC; V gene: TRBV23-1; D gene: TRBD1; J gene: TRBJ2-1; clone size: -
CDR3 protein: CSANVAYEQYF; CDR3 DNA: TGCAGTGCTAATGTCGCCTACGAGCAGTACTTC; V gene: TRBV20-1; D gene: -; J gene: TRBJ2-7; clone size: -
CDR3 protein: CASMTGRATGELFF; CDR3 DNA: TGCGCCAGCATGACGGGGCGGGCCACCGGGGAGCTGTTTTTT; V gene: TRBV5-1; D gene: -; J gene: TRBJ2-2; clone size: -
CDR3 protein: CASRPRLSGGGNTGELFF; CDR3 DNA: TGTGCCAGCAGACCCCGACTAAGCGGAGGGGGGAACACCGGGGAGCTGTTTTTT; V gene: TRBV11-1; D gene: -; J gene: TRBJ2-2; clone size: -
CDR3 protein: CASSLAEGTSRQYF; CDR3 DNA: TGTGCCAGCAGCTTAGCGGAGGGGACTAGCCGGCAGTACTTC; V gene: TRBV7-2; D gene: TRBD2; J gene: TRBJ2-7; clone size: -
CDR3 protein: CASSLAGGADTQYF; CDR3 DNA: TGTGCCAGCAGCCTTGCGGGAGGGGCTGATACGCAGTATTTT; V gene: TRBV14; D gene: TRBD2; J gene: TRBJ2-3; clone size: -
CDR3 protein: CASTSFDRVSTEAFF; CDR3 DNA: TGTGCCAGCACCTCATTCGACAGGGTGAGCACTGAAGCTTTCTTT; V gene: TRBV5-6; D gene: TRBD1; J gene: TRBJ1-1; clone size: -
CDR3 protein: CSARGGTLW; CDR3 DNA: TGCAGTGCTAGAGGAGGGACGCTTTGG; V gene: TRBV20-1; D gene: -; J gene: TRBJ1-1; clone size: -
CDR3 protein: CASSVGLAGTYEQYF; CDR3 DNA: TGTGCCAGCAGCGTAGGACTAGCGGGGACCTACGAGCAGTACTTC; V gene: TRBV9; D gene: TRBD2; J gene: TRBJ2-7; clone size: few
CDR3 protein: CASSLYQGAGNQPQHF; CDR3 DNA: TGTGCCAGCAGTTTATATCAGGGGGCCGGCAATCAGCCCCAGCATTTT; V gene: TRBV28; D gene: TRBD1; J gene: TRBJ1-5; clone size: -
CDR3 protein: CSVAGDSLNEKLFF; CDR3 DNA: TGCAGCGTTGCAGGGGACAGTTTAAATGAAAAACTGTTTTTT; V gene: TRBV29-1; D gene: TRBD1; J gene: TRBJ1-4; clone size: few
CDR3 protein: CASSIVEAGDQPQHF; CDR3 DNA: TGTGCCAGTAGTATCGTTGAAGCGGGGGATCAGCCCCAGCATTTT; V gene: TRBV19; D gene: -; J gene: TRBJ1-5; clone size: -
CDR3 protein: CATSRDGWAGESNEQYF; CDR3 DNA: TGTGCCACCAGCAGAGATGGGTGGGCGGGCGAAAGCAACGAGCAGTACTTC; V gene: TRBV15; D gene: -; J gene: TRBJ2-7; clone size: few
CDR3 protein: CAWSVSSWSEQFF; CDR3 DNA: TGTGCCTGGAGCGTTTCTAGCTGGAGTGAGCAGTTCTTC; V gene: TRBV30; D gene: -; J gene: TRBJ2-1; clone size: -
CDR3 protein: CASRRTSGDHEQYF; CDR3 DNA: TGTGCCAGCAGAAGGACTAGCGGGGACCACGAGCAGTACTTC; V gene: TRBV6-6; D gene: TRBD2; J gene: TRBJ2-7; clone size: -
CDR3 protein: CAWTDRGNTGELFF; CDR3 DNA: TGTGCCTGGACGGACAGGGGGAACACCGGGGAGCTGTTTTTT; V gene: TRBV30; D gene: TRBD1; J gene: TRBJ2-2; clone size: -
CDR3 protein: CASHPTMGFSTIYF; CDR3 DNA: TGTGCCAGCCACCCCACGATGGGGTTTAGCACCATATATTTT; V gene: TRBV6-6; D gene: -; J gene: TRBJ1-3; clone size: -
CDR3 protein: CASSKTGEQYF; CDR3 DNA: TGTGCCAGCAGTAAGACTGGCGAGCAGTACTTC; V gene: TRBV2; D gene: -; J gene: TRBJ2-7; clone size: few
CDR3 protein: CASSLDTGYQPQHF; CDR3 DNA: TGTGCCAGCAGCTTAGATACAGGGTACCAGCCCCAGCATTTT; V gene: TRBV7-2; D gene: -; J gene: TRBJ1-5; clone size: -
CDR3 protein: CASSPRPGERLSYEQYF; CDR3 DNA: TGTGCCAGCAGCCCGAGACCAGGGGAGAGATTGTCCTACGAGCAGTACTTC; V gene: TRBV7-2; D gene: -; J gene: TRBJ2-7; clone size: -
CDR3 protein: CASSLGRGAGSYNEQFF; CDR3 DNA: TGTGCCAGCAGCTTAGGAAGGGGGGCCGGCTCCTACAATGAGCAGTTCTTC; V gene: TRBV7-2; D gene: -; J gene: TRBJ2-1; clone size: -
CDR3 protein: CAISESYLGTSGNNEQFF; CDR3 DNA: TGTGCCATCAGTGAGTCTTATTTAGGGACTAGCGGGAACAATGAGCAGTTCTTC; V gene: TRBV10-3; D gene: TRBD2; J gene: TRBJ2-1; clone size: -
CDR3 protein: CASSYPGTYGYTF; CDR3 DNA: TGTGCCAGCAGTTACCCTGGGACCTATGGCTACACCTTC; V gene: TRBV6-5; D gene: -; J gene: TRBJ1-2; clone size: -
CDR3 protein: CASSLGAPGLADYNEQFF; CDR3 DNA: TGCGCCAGCAGCTTGGGGGCCCCGGGACTAGCGGACTACAATGAGCAGTTCTTC; V gene: TRBV5-1; D gene: TRBD2; J gene: TRBJ2-1; clone size: few
CDR3 protein: CASSPRSTQYQETQYF; CDR3 DNA: TGCGCCAGCAGCCCCCGCAGCACACAGTACCAAGAGACCCAGTACTTC; V gene: TRBV4-1; D gene: -; J gene: TRBJ2-5; clone size: -
CDR3 protein: CASRYQGQGKTQYF; CDR3 DNA: TGTGCCAGCAGGTATCAGGGACAGGGAAAGACCCAGTACTTC; V gene: TRBV27; D gene: TRBD1; J gene: TRBJ2-5; clone size: -
CDR3 protein: CASSVQGNGYTF; CDR3 DNA: TGTGCCAGCAGTGTACAGGGAAATGGCTACACCTTC; V gene: TRBV6-5; D gene: -; J gene: TRBJ1-2; clone size: -
CDR3 protein: CASSQYSDTQPQHF; CDR3 DNA: TGTGCCAGCAGCCAATACTCAGACACTCAGCCCCAGCATTTT; V gene: TRBV6-5; D gene: -; J gene: TRBJ1-5; clone size: -
CDR3 protein: CASSLIQTFDNEQFF; CDR3 DNA: TGTGCCAGCAGTTTGATCCAGACCTTCGACAATGAGCAGTTCTTC; V gene: TRBV28; D gene: -; J gene: TRBJ2-1; clone size: few
CDR3 protein: CSVEEGTRYGYTF; CDR3 DNA: TGCAGCGTTGAAGAAGGGACACGGTATGGCTACACCTTC; V gene: TRBV29-1; D gene: -; J gene: TRBJ1-2; clone size: -
CDR3 protein: CASSLMNQPQHF; CDR3 DNA: TGTGCCAGCAGCTTAATGAATCAGCCCCAGCATTTT; V gene: TRBV7-9; D gene: -; J gene: TRBJ1-5; clone size: -
CDR3 protein: CASSPAGGPRNEQFF; CDR3 DNA: TGTGCCAGCAGCCCAGCGGGAGGGCCGAGGAATGAGCAGTTCTTC; V gene: TRBV14; D gene: TRBD2; J gene: TRBJ2-1; clone size: -
CDR3 protein: CASRVGRFPEAFF; CDR3 DNA: TGTGCCAGCAGGGTCGGCCGATTCCCTGAAGCTTTCTTT; V gene: TRBV9; D gene: -; J gene: TRBJ1-1; clone size: -
CDR3 protein: CASSSGLAAPNEQFF; CDR3 DNA: TGTGCCAGCAGTTCGGGACTAGCGGCCCCCAATGAGCAGTTCTTC; V gene: TRBV6-5; D gene: TRBD2; J gene: TRBJ2-1; clone size: -